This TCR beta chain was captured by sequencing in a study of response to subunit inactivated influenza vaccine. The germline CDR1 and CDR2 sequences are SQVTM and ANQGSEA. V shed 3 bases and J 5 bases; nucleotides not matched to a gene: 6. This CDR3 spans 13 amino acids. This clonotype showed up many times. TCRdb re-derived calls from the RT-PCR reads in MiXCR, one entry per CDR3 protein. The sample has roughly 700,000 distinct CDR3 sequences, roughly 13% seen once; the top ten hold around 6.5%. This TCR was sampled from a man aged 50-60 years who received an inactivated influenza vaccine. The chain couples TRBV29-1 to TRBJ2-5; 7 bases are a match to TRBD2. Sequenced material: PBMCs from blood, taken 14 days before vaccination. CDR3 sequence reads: CSVDFEGGETQYF. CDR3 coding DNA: TGCAGCGTTGATTTTGAGGGAGGGGAGACCCAGTACTTC.